This T cell receptor (beta chain) appears in the sequencing data of a study of T cell clusters in autoimmune cytopenias. TRB amplification used approximately 250 ng of peripheral blood genomic DNA. TRB rearrangements were amplified by touch-down multiplex PCR with mixed TRB-A/B primers. TCRdb re-called the multiplex PCR reads and shows each CDR3 protein once, DNA omitted. The sample table sets out 6,900 or so distinct CDR3 sequences. Germline V gene lookup returns CDR1 SGHKS and CDR2 YYEKEE (reference sequence). The CDR3 length is 15 residues. The same sample was also used in a study of T cell repertoires in aging, cancer and after chemotherapy. In that study: In each cancer cohort, median generation probability increased across chemotherapy, suggesting thymic output rebounded.

Sequencing was performed on peripheral blood. This receptor was identified in a human donor in good health. This rearrangement joins TRBV5-5 to TRBJ1-4. CDR3 region: CASTLAGDTNKKLFF.